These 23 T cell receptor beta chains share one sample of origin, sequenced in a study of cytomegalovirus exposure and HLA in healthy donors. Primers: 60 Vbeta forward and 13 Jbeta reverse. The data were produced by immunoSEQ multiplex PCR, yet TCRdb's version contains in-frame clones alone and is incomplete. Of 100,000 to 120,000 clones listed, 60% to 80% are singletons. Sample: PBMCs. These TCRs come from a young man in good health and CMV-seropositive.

The CDR3 protein is CASSPGGQATLHF. The DNA for the CDR3 is TGTGCCAGCTCACCCGGGGGGCAGGCCACCCTCCACTTT. The chain links TRBV18 to TRBJ1-6, with TRBD1 as a possible D gene (6 bases). The CDR3 loop spans 13 amino acids. Germline V CDR1 and CDR2: KGHSH, LQKENI. Between the trimmed V and J ends, which lost 3 bases and 14 bases, there was a span of 14 bases.

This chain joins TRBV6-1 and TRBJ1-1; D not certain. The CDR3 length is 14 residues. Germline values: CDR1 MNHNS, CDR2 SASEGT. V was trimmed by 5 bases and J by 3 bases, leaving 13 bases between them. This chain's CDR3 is CASSHRTGYTEAFF. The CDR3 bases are TGTGCCAGCAGTCATCGGACGGGATACACTGAAGCTTTCTTT.

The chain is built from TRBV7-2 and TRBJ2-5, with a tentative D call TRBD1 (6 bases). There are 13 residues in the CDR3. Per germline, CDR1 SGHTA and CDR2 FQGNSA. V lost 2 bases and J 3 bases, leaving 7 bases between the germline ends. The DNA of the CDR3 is TGTGCCAGCAGCTTACACAGGGAAGAGACCCAGTACTTC. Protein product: CASSLHREETQYF. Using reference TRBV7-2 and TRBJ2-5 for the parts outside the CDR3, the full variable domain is GAGVSQSPSNKVTEKGKDVELRCDPISGHTALYWYRQSLGQGLEFLIYFQGNSAPDKSGLPSDRFSAERTGGSVSTLTIQRTQQEDSAVYLCASSLHREETQYFGPGTRLLVL.

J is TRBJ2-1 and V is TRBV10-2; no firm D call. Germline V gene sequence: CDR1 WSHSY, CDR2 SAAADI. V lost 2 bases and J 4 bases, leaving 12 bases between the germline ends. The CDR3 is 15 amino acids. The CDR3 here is CASSEIQIYYNEQFF. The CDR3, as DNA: TGCGCCAGCAGTGAGATACAGATTTATTACAATGAGCAGTTCTTC.

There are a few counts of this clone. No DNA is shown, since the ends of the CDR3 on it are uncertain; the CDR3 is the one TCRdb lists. CDR3 sequence: CASSTSLRGQETQYF. V gene TRBV6-5 combines with J gene TRBJ2-5; TRBD1 reflects the table's D call only, with no check against the DNA. The germline CDR1 and CDR2 sequences are MNHEY and SVGAGI. The CDR3 is 15 residues long, counting both termini.

The CDR3 reads CASSLQGAGYYGYTF. The CDR3 DNA reads TGTGCCAGCAGCTTACAGGGGGCGGGTTACTATGGCTACACCTTC. This rearrangement joins TRBV13 to TRBJ1-2; 8 bases line up with TRBD1. CDR1 is PRHDT and CDR2 is FYEKMQ in the germline V gene (reference sequence). Losses at the gene ends were 2 bases for V and 3 bases for J; bases not matched to a gene: 5. The CDR3 is made up of 15 amino acids.

This CDR3 is CASSYRRRGREAFF. Written as DNA, the CDR3 is TGTGCCAGCAGCTATCGGCGCAGGGGGCGAGAAGCTTTCTTT. The chain combines TRBV28 with TRBJ1-1; 8 bases are a match to TRBD1. J lost 8 bases, V lost 6 bases, and 11 bases had no gene match. The CDR3 is made up of 14 amino acids. Germline CDR1 is MDHEN and CDR2 is SYDVKM.

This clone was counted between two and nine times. The CDR3, as DNA: TGTGCCAGCAGCGGGTCCCGGGGGAGCTACACCTTC. It yields the protein CASSGSRGSYTF. The chain combines TRBV5-6 with TRBJ1-2, with TRBD1 as a possible D gene (5 bases). The length of the CDR3 is 12 residues. Germline assignment: CDR1 SGHDT and CDR2 YYEEEE. The ends were cut back, 4 bases at V and 9 bases at J, with 13 bases in the middle.

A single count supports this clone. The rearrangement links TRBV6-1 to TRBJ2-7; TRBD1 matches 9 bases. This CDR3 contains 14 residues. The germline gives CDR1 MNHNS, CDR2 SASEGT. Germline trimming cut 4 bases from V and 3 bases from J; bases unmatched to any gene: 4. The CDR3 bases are TGTGCCAGCAGTGCGGGGACAGGGAACTACGAGCAGTACTTC. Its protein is CASSAGTGNYEQYF.

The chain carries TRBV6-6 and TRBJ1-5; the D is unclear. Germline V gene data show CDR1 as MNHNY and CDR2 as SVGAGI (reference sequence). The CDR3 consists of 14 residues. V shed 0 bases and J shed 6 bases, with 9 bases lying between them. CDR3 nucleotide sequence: TGTGCCAGCAGTTACTCAAGGGAGGGTCAGCCCCAGCATTTT. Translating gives CASSYSREGQPQHF.

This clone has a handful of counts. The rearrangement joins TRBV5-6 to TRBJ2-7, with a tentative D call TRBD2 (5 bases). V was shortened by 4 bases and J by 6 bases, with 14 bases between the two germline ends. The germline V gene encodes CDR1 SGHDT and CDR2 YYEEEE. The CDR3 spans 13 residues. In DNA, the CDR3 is TGTGCCAGCAGCCGCCAGTTCGCGGGCGAGCAGTACGTC. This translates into CASSRQFAGEQYV.

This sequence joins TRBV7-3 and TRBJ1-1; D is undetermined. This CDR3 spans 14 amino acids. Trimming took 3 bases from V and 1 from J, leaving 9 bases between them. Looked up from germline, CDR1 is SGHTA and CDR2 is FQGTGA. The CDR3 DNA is TGTGCCAGCAGCTTCAAGGCAGGGAACACTGAAGCTTTCTTT. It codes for CASSFKAGNTEAFF.

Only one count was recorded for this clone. The CDR3 region is CASRGGGLFTDTQYF. CDR3 nucleotides: TGTGCCAGCAGGGGAGGGGGGCTTTTCACAGATACGCAGTATTTT. The chain carries TRBV28 and TRBJ2-3; tentative D call: TRBD2 (7 bases). Germline loops: CDR1 MDHEN, CDR2 SYDVKM. Trimming took off 6 bases at V and 2 bases at J, with 15 bases between the two ends. The CDR3 runs 15 residues. Full variable domain (rest looked up from reference TRBV28 and TRBJ2-3): DVKVTQSSRYLVKRTGEKVFLECVQDMDHENMFWYRQDPGLGLRLIYFSYDVKMKEKGDIPEGYSVSREKKERFSLILESASTNQTSMYLCASRGGGLFTDTQYFGPGTRLTVL.

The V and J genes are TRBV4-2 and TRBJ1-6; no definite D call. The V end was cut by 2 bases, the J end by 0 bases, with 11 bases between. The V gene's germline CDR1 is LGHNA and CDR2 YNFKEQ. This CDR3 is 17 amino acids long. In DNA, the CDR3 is TGTGCCAGCAGCCAACCCGGACTTAACTCCTATAATTCACCCCTCCACTTT. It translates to CASSQPGLNSYNSPLHF.

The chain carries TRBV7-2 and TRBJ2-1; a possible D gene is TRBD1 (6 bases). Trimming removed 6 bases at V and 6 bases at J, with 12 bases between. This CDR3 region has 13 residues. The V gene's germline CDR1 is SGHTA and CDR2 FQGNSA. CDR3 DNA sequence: TGTGCCAGCAGGCCCGACAGGCCCAATGAGCAGTTCTTC. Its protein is CASRPDRPNEQFF.

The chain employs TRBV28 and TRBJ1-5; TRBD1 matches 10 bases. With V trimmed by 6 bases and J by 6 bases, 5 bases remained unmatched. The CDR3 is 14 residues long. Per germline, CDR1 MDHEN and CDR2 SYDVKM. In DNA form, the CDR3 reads TGTGCCAGCAGAAAAGGGACAGGGGTTCAGCCCCAGCATTTT. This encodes CASRKGTGVQPQHF.

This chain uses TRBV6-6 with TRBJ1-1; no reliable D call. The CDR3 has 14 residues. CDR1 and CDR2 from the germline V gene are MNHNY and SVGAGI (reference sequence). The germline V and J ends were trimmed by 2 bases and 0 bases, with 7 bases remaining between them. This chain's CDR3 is CASSYTTVNTEAFF. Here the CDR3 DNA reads TGTGCCAGCAGTTACACAACAGTGAACACTGAAGCTTTCTTT.

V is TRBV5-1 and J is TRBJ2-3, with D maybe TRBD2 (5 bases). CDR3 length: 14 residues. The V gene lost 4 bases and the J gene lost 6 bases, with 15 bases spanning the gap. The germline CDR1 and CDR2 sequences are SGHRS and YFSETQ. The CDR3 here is CASSRAGSGDTQYF. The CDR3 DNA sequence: TGCGCCAGCAGCCGGGCTGGGTCGGGGGATACGCAGTATTTT. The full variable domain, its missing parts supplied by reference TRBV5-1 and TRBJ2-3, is KAGVTQTPRYLIKTRGQQVTLSCSPISGHRSVSWYQQTPGQGLQFLFEYFSETQRNKGNFPGRFSGRQFSNSRSEMNVSTLELGDSALYLCASSRAGSGDTQYFGPGTRLTVL.

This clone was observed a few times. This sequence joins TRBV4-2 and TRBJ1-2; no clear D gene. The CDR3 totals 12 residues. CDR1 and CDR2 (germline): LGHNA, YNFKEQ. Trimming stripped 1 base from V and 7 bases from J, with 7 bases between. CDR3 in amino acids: CASSQGLGGYTF. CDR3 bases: TGTGCCAGCAGCCAAGGACTAGGTGGCTACACCTTC.

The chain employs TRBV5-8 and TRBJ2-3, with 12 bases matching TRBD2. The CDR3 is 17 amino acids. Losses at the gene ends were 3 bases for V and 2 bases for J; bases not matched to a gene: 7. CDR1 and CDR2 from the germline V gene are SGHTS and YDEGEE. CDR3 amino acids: CASSSRLAGAFTDTQYF. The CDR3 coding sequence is TGTGCCAGCAGCTCCCGACTAGCGGGGGCGTTCACAGATACGCAGTATTTT. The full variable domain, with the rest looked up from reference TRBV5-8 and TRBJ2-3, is EAGVTQSPTHLIKTRGQQATLRCSPISGHTSVYWYQQALGLGLQFLLWYDEGEERNRGNFPPRFSGRQFPNYSSELNVNALELEDSALYLCASSSRLAGAFTDTQYFGPGTRLTVL.

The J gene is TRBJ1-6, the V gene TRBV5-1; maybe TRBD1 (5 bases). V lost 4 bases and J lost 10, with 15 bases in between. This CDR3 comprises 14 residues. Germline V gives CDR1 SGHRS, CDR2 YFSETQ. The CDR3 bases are TGCGCCAGCAGCGTGGCAGGGCTTGAATCACCCCTCCACTTT. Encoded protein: CASSVAGLESPLHF. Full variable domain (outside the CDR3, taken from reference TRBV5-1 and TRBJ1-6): KAGVTQTPRYLIKTRGQQVTLSCSPISGHRSVSWYQQTPGQGLQFLFEYFSETQRNKGNFPGRFSGRQFSNSRSEMNVSTLELGDSALYLCASSVAGLESPLHFGNGTRLTVT.

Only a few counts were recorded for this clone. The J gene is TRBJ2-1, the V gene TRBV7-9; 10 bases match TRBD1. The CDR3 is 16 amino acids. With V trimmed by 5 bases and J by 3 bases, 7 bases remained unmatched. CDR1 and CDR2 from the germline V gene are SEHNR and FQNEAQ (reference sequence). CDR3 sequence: CASSASGTGDYNEQFF. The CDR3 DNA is TGTGCCAGCAGCGCCTCCGGGACAGGGGACTACAATGAGCAGTTCTTC.

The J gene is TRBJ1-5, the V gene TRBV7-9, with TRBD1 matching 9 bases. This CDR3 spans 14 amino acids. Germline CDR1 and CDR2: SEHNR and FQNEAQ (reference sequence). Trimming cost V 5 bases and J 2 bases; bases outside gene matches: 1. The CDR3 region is CASSGDRGNQPQHF. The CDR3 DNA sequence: TGTGCCAGCAGCGGGGACAGGGGCAATCAGCCCCAGCATTTT.